The clone carrying this T cell receptor beta chain has only a few counts. This could be a read error, since a much larger clone is one nucleotide away. Because it lacks the conserved phenylalanine or tryptophan at the end, this CDR3 is likely a read error. This specimen belongs to a study of T cells in Graves' hyperthyroidism and ophthalmopathy. The source of the PBMCs was more than 9.5 ml of fresh peripheral blood. The TCR beta CDR3 regions underwent amplification using RNA transcripts as the source. RT-PCR in the first round (using the HTBI primer set) targeted the TCR CDR3. Using its own MiXCR run on the multiplex PCR reads, TCRdb lists one record per CDR3 protein. The data show hundreds of thousands of distinct CDR3 sequences, roughly 15% seen once. This TCR derives from a woman between 18 and 30 years old with Graves' ophthalmopathy. Sequenced material: blood.

As DNA, the CDR3 is TGTGCCAGCAGTGAAGACGGGGAGGCCACTGAAGCTTTCCTT. It specifies CASSEDGEATEAFL. The chain has TRBV2 and TRBJ1-1; no clear D. Germline CDR1 reads SNHLY; CDR2 reads FYNNEI. Trimming shortened V by 1 base and J by 4 bases, and 10 bases separated the two germline ends. The CDR3 has 14 residues.